The clone carrying this TCR beta chain was seen only a few times. The protocol was immunoSEQ multiplex PCR, while the TCRdb copy is restricted to in-frame clones and leaves out a portion. Here the sample spans some 18,000 clones, around 85% being singletons. Germline V gene sequence: CDR1 LNHDA, CDR2 SQIVND (reference sequence). This CDR3 comprises 13 residues. Trimming removed 7 bases from V and 10 bases from J, with 17 bases in between. The data belong to a study of T cells in tumors after PD-1 blockade. The source was PBMCs, collected after anti-PD-1 therapy. This receptor was taken from a human donor with advanced basal cell or squamous cell carcinoma (not recorded which). The chain has TRBV19 and TRBJ2-1; a possible D gene is TRBD2 (5 bases). CDR3 in DNA: TGTGCCAGTATAAGAAGCGGTCATCAGGAGCAGTTCTTC. Amino acids: CASIRSGHQEQFF.